This T cell receptor (beta chain) was found in a study of regulatory T cells in long-lasting Graves disease. CDR3 length: 13 residues. V was cut by 3 bases and J by 5 bases, with 7 bases left in between. This clonotype was seen repeatedly, ten times or more. The time point is: newly diagnosed GD, antithyroid drugs for less than 3 months. Researchers made the TCR library from RNA that was extracted from PBMCs. Both iRepertoire HTBI primers and Arm-PCR of CDR3 regions were used to build the TCR beta libraries. TCRdb independently ran MiXCR on the multiplex PCR reads; one entry per CDR3 protein. The sample carries 500,000 to 700,000 distinct CDR3 sequences, under 20% recorded once. The same sample was also studied in work on T cells in Graves' hyperthyroidism and ophthalmopathy.

The sequence derives from a woman aged 25 to 39 with Graves disease. The chain employs TRBV12-3 or TRBV12-4 and TRBJ1-4; no clear D. The sample here was peripheral blood mononuclear cells (PBMCs), taken at new diagnosis, from a patient treated with antithyroid drugs. This chain's CDR3 is CASSFQLNEKLFF. CDR3 nucleotides: TGTGCCAGCAGTTTTCAATTAAATGAAAAACTGTTTTTT.